This T cell receptor beta chain originates from a study of blood T cell repertoires in COVID-19. Study background: Samples representing acute and convalescent COVID-19 were sourced from the United States, Italy and Spain. PBMCs, B-cell-depleted T cells, or T cells were the source of the cDNA or gDNA that made up the material.

Trimming removed 2 bases from V and 2 bases from J, with 13 bases in between. The CDR3 spans 15 residues. Germline-derived CDR1 and CDR2 are SGHRS and YFSETQ. In the original workflow: From reference gene primer amplification, estimates of nucleated cell counts were derived. Measured with immunoSEQ multiplex PCR; TCRdb has only the in-frame clones, and not every one. V, J and clone size are those of that table, while D and trimming were read from the DNA. The top ten clones hold 5.5% to 6% of a sample with some 120,000 clones, around four fifths of them seen once. The sequence came from a man older than 75 with active or convalescent COVID-19. Sequencing input: peripheral blood. This chain links TRBV5-1 with TRBJ2-5; TRBD1 is a possible D gene (5 bases). CDR3 amino acids: CASSLPLRGQETQYF. CDR3 DNA: TGCGCCAGCAGCTTACCGTTAAGGGGACAAGAGACCCAGTACTTC.